The sequence of this TCR beta chain was determined in a study of T-cell memory formation after mild COVID-19. Study-level points and caveats: Clones shrinking between day 15 and 85 showed a balanced CD4/CD8 split, and those that grew later tilted toward CD4+. CD4+ contracting clones were mainly CM and EM; CD8+ ones, EMRA.

TCRdb used MiXCR to reprocess the 5' RACE reads, holding one entry per CDR3 protein. The sample lists 400,000 to 500,000 distinct CDR3 sequences, approximately 19% occurring once. From germline, CDR1 is LGHNA and CDR2 YSLEER. Trimming took 5 bases from V and 4 from J; bases not matched to a gene: 6. This CDR3 comprises 15 residues. With respect to this clonotype: The antigen remains undetermined.

The material sequenced was PBMCs or a T cell subset sorted from them (not recorded which). This receptor was identified in a young man who had mild COVID-19 (a few samples of this study predate the infection). Cell type and time point are not known. J is TRBJ2-2 and V is TRBV4-3; 8 nucleotides align to TRBD1. CDR3 nucleotide sequence: TGCGCCAGCAGCTACGGACAGGGTGGCACCGGGGAGCTGTTTTTT. Translated, it gives CASSYGQGGTGELFF.